This TCR beta chain was obtained from a study of patients and donors after allogeneic stem cell transplantation. Germline assignment: CDR1 MNHEY and CDR2 SVGEGT. The CDR3 has 13 residues. V was pared by 6 bases and J by 6 bases, with 12 bases between. This clonotype was counted a few times. In TCRdb, the RT-PCR reads were re-called with MiXCR into one record per CDR3 protein. The sample holds roughly 880,000 distinct CDR3 sequences, roughly 17% seen once. The sequenced sample consisted of blood, either unsorted or a sorted T cell fraction (not recorded which). The sequence came from a human donor who was either an allogeneic HSCT recipient or a stem cell or donor lymphocyte infusion donor (not recorded which). It is not recorded whose cells these are; they may come from a transplant donor. This chain joins TRBV6-2 or TRBV6-3 and TRBJ2-1; tentative D call: TRBD1 (6 bases). CDR3 protein: CASSKTGPNEQFF. For the CDR3, the DNA is TGTGCCAGCAGCAAAACAGGGCCCAATGAGCAGTTCTTC.